A single sample gave rise to the 17 T cell receptor beta chains below, sequenced in a study of response to subunit inactivated influenza vaccine (dated by TCRdb to the late 2010s). Library preparation employed RT-PCR. Sequencing took place on an Illumina HiSeq 2500. TCRdb redid the processing of the public reads, applying fastp at Q25 and MiXCR, and retained in-frame beta chains. Each record represents a unique CDR3 protein, reported with the most common genes and DNA among its rows. The table for this sample lists around 600,000 distinct CDR3 sequences; about 11% of them were counted only once. The ten top clones hold 11% of the sample. The data were also submitted as part of a second study, on T cells expressing NK-cell markers. In that second paper, the authors write: 5'RACE template switching, by which a universal primer site and unique molecular identifiers were added, was used to make TCR beta cDNA libraries.

Sequenced here: PBMCs from blood, sampled on the day of vaccination. These receptors were taken from a man between 50 and 59 years old who received an inactivated influenza vaccine. Donor details come from another sample of the same person, matched by shared clones.

At least ten counts were recorded for this clonotype. V usage is TRBV12-3 or TRBV12-4 and J usage is TRBJ1-1; 7 positions agree with TRBD1. The CDR3 contains 13 residues. J lost 1 base, V lost 5 bases, and 1 base had no gene match. The CDR3 bases are TGTGCCAGCAGTGACAGGGAGAACACTGAAGCTTTCTTT. Protein product: CASSDRENTEAFF.

V and J are TRBV7-8 and TRBJ1-1, with 9 bases that match TRBD1. The CDR3 is 15 amino acids. J gave up 3 bases and V 6 bases, and 8 bases lay outside the gene matches. From germline, CDR1 is SGHVS and CDR2 FQNEAQ. CDR3 loop: CASRPTGGAHTEAFF. CDR3 coding DNA: TGTGCCAGCAGACCAACAGGGGGCGCGCACACTGAAGCTTTCTTT.

The chain is built from TRBV20-1 and TRBJ2-3; 8 bases line up with TRBD2. CDR1 and CDR2 (germline): DFQATT, SNEGSKA (reference sequence). The CDR3 covers 14 residues. Losses at the gene ends were 6 bases for V and 2 bases for J; bases not matched to a gene: 7. The CDR3 nucleotides read TGCAGTGCGGGGCTAGCGGGCCCCACAGATACGCAGTATTTT. Protein sequence: CSAGLAGPTDTQYF.

This clonotype was picked up a small number of times. The gene calls are TRBV28 and TRBJ2-1; D may be TRBD2 (6 bases). CDR3 length: 15 residues. With 2 bases removed from V and 9 bases from J, the gap between germline ends came to 17 bases. Germline-derived CDR1 and CDR2 are MDHEN and SYDVKM. The DNA of the CDR3 is TGTGCCAGCAGTTTAGGCGGGGCCCATGGTCGTGAGCAGTTCTTC. It codes for CASSLGGAHGREQFF. The whole variable domain, filled in from reference TRBV28 and TRBJ2-1, reads DVKVTQSSRYLVKRTGEKVFLECVQDMDHENMFWYRQDPGLGLRLIYFSYDVKMKEKGDIPEGYSVSREKKERFSLILESASTNQTSMYLCASSLGGAHGREQFFGPGTRLTVL.

This clonotype was observed a handful of times. The genes are TRBV20-1 and TRBJ2-2; no definite D call. The germline gives CDR1 DFQATT, CDR2 SNEGSKA (reference sequence). V lost 3 bases to trimming and J lost 5 bases, with 13 bases between them. This CDR3 has 14 amino acids. The DNA of the CDR3 is TGCAGTGCTAGTAGAATAGTAGAGACCGGGGAGCTGTTTTTT. Translation: CSASRIVETGELFF.

This clonotype has a handful of counts. The CDR3 loop reads CASCPTPQNGIFTVDTQYF. The DNA for the CDR3 is TGTGCCAGCTGCCCCACACCCCAAAACGGGATTTTCACCGTAGATACGCAGTATTTT. The chain combines TRBV18 with TRBJ2-3; possible D gene TRBD2, 5 bases. The CDR3 extends over 19 amino acids. Germline CDR1 is KGHSH and CDR2 is LQKENI. Trimming took off 7 bases at V and 5 bases at J, with 31 bases between the two ends.

This clonotype was detected only a few times. The V gene is TRBV12-3 or TRBV12-4, the J gene TRBJ2-1; D gene ambiguous. The V end lost 4 bases, the J end lost 0 bases, and 7 bases lay between the germline ends. The CDR3 is 14 residues long. As DNA, the CDR3 is TGTGCCAGCAGTTGGGAAGGCTCCTACAATGAGCAGTTCTTC. It yields the protein CASSWEGSYNEQFF.

This clonotype came up many times. V gene TRBV12-3 or TRBV12-4 combines with J gene TRBJ1-1; TRBD1 aligns across 9 bases. Unmatched junction bases numbered 0, after V lost 6 bases and J lost 4 bases. The CDR3 runs 12 residues. CDR3 coding DNA: TGTGCCAGCAGGACAGGGGGCACTGAAGCTTTCTTT. Its protein is CASRTGGTEAFF.

This clonotype was seen only a few times. CDR3 protein: CASSQARFGLAGSYEQYF. CDR3 in DNA: TGCGCCAGCAGCCAAGCTCGATTCGGACTAGCGGGAAGCTACGAGCAGTACTTC. The V and J genes are TRBV4-1 and TRBJ2-7; 12 bases are a match to TRBD2. The CDR3 is 18 amino acids. The germline gives CDR1 MGHRA, CDR2 YSYEKL. V was pared by 1 base and J by 3 bases, with 10 bases of the junction left unmatched.

This clonotype was seen a few times. V usage is TRBV6-2 or TRBV6-3 and J usage is TRBJ2-3, with D hard to call. Germline CDR1 MNHEY, CDR2 SVGEGT. V was cut by 2 bases and J by 1 base, with 25 bases left in between. The CDR3 sequence is 20 residues long. The CDR3 nucleotides read TGTGCCAGCAGTTACCCACTCCCTTACAGTGTAGCTCTCCGCACAGATACGCAGTATTTT. Translated, it gives CASSYPLPYSVALRTDTQYF.

The rearrangement uses TRBV4-2 and TRBJ2-1; 14 nucleotides match TRBD2. V trimming: 3 bases; J trimming: 8 bases; junction bases outside the gene matches: 3. The CDR3 runs 15 residues. Germline lookup yields CDR1 LGHNA and CDR2 YNFKEQ. The CDR3, as DNA: TGTGCCAGCAGCCATGGGACTAGCGGGGGAGATGAGCAGTTCTTC. Protein sequence: CASSHGTSGGDEQFF.

The V call is TRBV27, the J call TRBJ1-1; possible D gene TRBD1, 5 bases. Germline V gives CDR1 MNHEY, CDR2 SMNVEV (reference sequence). Trimming shortened V by 7 bases and J by 0 bases, and 15 bases separated the two germline ends. The CDR3 is made up of 15 amino acids. The chain's CDR3 is CASKRGNVMNTEAFF. Written as DNA, the CDR3 is TGTGCCAGCAAACGGGGCAATGTGATGAACACTGAAGCTTTCTTT.

CDR3 residues: CASNRVGGTGELFF. The CDR3, as DNA: TGCGCCAGCAATAGGGTAGGAGGCACCGGGGAGCTGTTTTTT. The J gene is TRBJ2-2, the V gene TRBV5-1; D possibly corresponds to TRBD2 (5 bases). The germline CDR1 and CDR2 sequences are SGHRS and YFSETQ. The CDR3 covers 14 residues. V lost 6 bases and J 4 bases, leaving 13 bases between the germline ends.

V gene TRBV7-6 combines with J gene TRBJ1-1; no clear D gene. V was trimmed by 1 base and J by 5 bases, leaving 8 bases between them. CDR1 is SGHVS, CDR2 FNYEAQ, per germline. The CDR3 runs 13 residues. The DNA of the CDR3 is TGTGCCAGCAGCTTAGGCTCGGCAACTGAAGCTTTCTTT. It yields the protein CASSLGSATEAFF.

This clonotype occurred a few times. J is TRBJ2-3 and V is TRBV24-1; 8 bases are a match to TRBD1. This CDR3 spans 15 amino acids. Germline V gene lookup returns CDR1 KGHDR and CDR2 SFDVKD. Germline trimming cut 3 bases from V and 4 bases from J; bases unmatched to any gene: 5. The CDR3 nucleotides are TGTGCCACCAGTGATGCAGGGGGCCCCCCAGATACGCAGTATTTT. Translated, it gives CATSDAGGPPDTQYF.

J is TRBJ2-7 and V is TRBV2, with D perhaps matching TRBD1 (6 bases). The length of the CDR3 is 13 residues. The V gene lost 8 bases and the J gene lost 5 bases, with 16 bases spanning the gap. Per germline, CDR1 SNHLY and CDR2 FYNNEI. DNA of the CDR3: TGTGCCAGCGAAAACAGGGTGGGCCACGAGCAGTACTTC. Translation: CASENRVGHEQYF.

The sample holds many counts of this clonotype. This chain links TRBV2 with TRBJ1-5; D unresolved. CDR3 length: 14 residues. Germline loops: CDR1 SNHLY, CDR2 FYNNEI. V was pared by 6 bases and J by 0 bases, with 9 bases between. CDR3 sequence: CASRQMNSNQPQHF. CDR3 in DNA: TGTGCCAGCAGACAGATGAATAGCAATCAGCCCCAGCATTTT. The entire variable domain, with the rest obtained from reference TRBV2 and TRBJ1-5, is as follows: EPEVTQTPSHQVTQMGQEVILRCVPISNHLYFYWYRQILGQKVEFLVSFYNNEISEKSEIFDDQFSVERPDGSNFTLKIRSTKLEDSAMYFCASRQMNSNQPQHFGDGTRLSIL.